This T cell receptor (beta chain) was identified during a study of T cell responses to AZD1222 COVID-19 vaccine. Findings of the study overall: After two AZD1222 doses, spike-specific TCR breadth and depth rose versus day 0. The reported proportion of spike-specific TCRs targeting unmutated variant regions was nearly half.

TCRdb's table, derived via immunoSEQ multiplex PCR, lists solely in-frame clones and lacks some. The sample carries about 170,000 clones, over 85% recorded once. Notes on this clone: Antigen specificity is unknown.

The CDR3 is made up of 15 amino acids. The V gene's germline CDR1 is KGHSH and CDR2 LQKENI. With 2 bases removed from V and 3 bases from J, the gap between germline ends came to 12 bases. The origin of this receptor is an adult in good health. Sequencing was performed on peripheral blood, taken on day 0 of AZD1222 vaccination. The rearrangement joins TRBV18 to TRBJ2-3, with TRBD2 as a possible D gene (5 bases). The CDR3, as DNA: TGTGCCAGCTCACCAAGGCACCGAGGGACAGATACGCAGTATTTT. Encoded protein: CASSPRHRGTDTQYF.